The 8 T cell receptor beta chains given below trace back to one sample, sequenced in a study of blood T cell repertoires in COVID-19. Libraries were prepared by immunoSEQ multiplex PCR; TCRdb keeps only in-frame clonotypes and omits some of them. The sample has some 490,000 clones; about 85% are singletons. Sequenced sample: PBMCs or T cells enriched from blood (not recorded which). These receptors originate from a woman aged 60 to 75 who had recovered from COVID-19.

The chain links TRBV5-6 to TRBJ2-1; 8 bases map to TRBD1. The V and J ends lost 3 bases and 7 bases, in that order; junction bases with no gene match: 9. Germline assignment: CDR1 SGHDT and CDR2 YYEEEE. This CDR3 comprises 15 residues. Here the CDR3 DNA reads TGTGCCAGCAGCTCCCGACAGGGGAAGGGTAATGAGCAGTTCTTC. It yields the protein CASSSRQGKGNEQFF.

This clone turned up a few times. The chain is built from TRBV2 and TRBJ2-2, with D possibly matching TRBD2 (5 bases). The germline V and J ends were trimmed by 5 bases and 1 base, with 14 bases remaining between them. Germline V gene data show CDR1 as SNHLY and CDR2 as FYNNEI. The CDR3 is 16 residues long. CDR3 in DNA: TGTGCCAGCAGTAGGGAGTGGTTAGTGAACACCGGGGAGCTGTTTTTT. Encoded protein: CASSREWLVNTGELFF.

The chain has TRBV13 and TRBJ1-2; 7 positions match TRBD1. Germline loops: CDR1 PRHDT, CDR2 FYEKMQ (reference sequence). CDR3 size: 15 residues. J gave up 4 bases and V 3 bases, and 8 bases lay outside the gene matches. CDR3 DNA: TGTGCCAGCAGCTTCAACAGGGGCTGGAGCTATGGCTACACCTTC. Translating gives CASSFNRGWSYGYTF.

The chain combines TRBV7-2 with TRBJ2-2; TRBD1 matches 7 bases. Germline CDR1 is SGHTA and CDR2 is FQGNSA. The junction had 12 bases not matched to a gene; V was cut back by 3 bases and J by 5 bases. The length of the CDR3 is 17 residues. The CDR3 coding sequence is TGTGCCAGCAGCTTTCCTTCTACAGGGGCCCCGACCGGGGAGCTGTTTTTT. Translated: CASSFPSTGAPTGELFF.

The CDR3 DNA reads TGCGCCAGCAGAGTCGGACAGGGCGGCTATGGCTACACCTTC. It codes for CASRVGQGGYGYTF. The chain employs TRBV5-1 and TRBJ1-2, with 8 bases lining up with TRBD1. Germline trimming cut 5 bases from V and 4 bases from J; bases unmatched to any gene: 7. Germline V lookup: CDR1 SGHRS, CDR2 YFSETQ. The CDR3 has 14 residues.

The chain employs TRBV10-3 and TRBJ1-5; 8 nucleotides agree with TRBD1. The CDR3 covers 15 residues. The J segment lost 2 bases and the V segment lost 5 bases, leaving 5 bases of the junction unmatched. Germline loops: CDR1 ENHRY, CDR2 SYGVKD. CDR3 sequence reads: CAISPGQGGNQPQHF. The CDR3 DNA follows: TGTGCCATCAGTCCTGGACAGGGCGGCAATCAGCCCCAGCATTTT.

Points on this clone: Other DNA sequences in the same sample also yield this CDR3. V is TRBV9 and J is TRBJ1-1; 7 bases are shared with TRBD1. V gave up 4 bases and J gave up 1 base; unmatched junction bases: 1. Germline-derived CDR1 and CDR2 are SGDLS and YYNGEE. The CDR3 consists of 13 residues. CDR3 coding DNA: TGTGCCAGCAGCCCAGGGGGGAACACTGAAGCTTTCTTT. It codes for CASSPGGNTEAFF.

The J gene is TRBJ1-2, the V gene TRBV24-1; D call uncertain. From germline, CDR1 is KGHDR and CDR2 SFDVKD. This CDR3 spans 18 amino acids. V lost 5 bases to trimming and J lost 4 bases, with 25 bases between them. CDR3 region: CATSAGSLRTESFYGYTF. The CDR3 coding sequence is TGTGCCACCAGTGCGGGTTCCCTACGCACCGAATCCTTCTATGGCTACACCTTC.